The clone carrying this T cell receptor (delta chain) appeared a few times. Its matching antigen is unknown. TCRdb lists the protein of a much larger clone for this DNA, which differs at residue 17, so this is likely a read error; the protein given here is translated from the DNA itself. TCRdb reanalysed the multiplex PCR reads via CATT. This sample yields 75,000 to 95,000 delta-chain clones, of which roughly 0.9% are seen a single time; around a tenth belongs to the top ten. The data are from a study of γδ T cells in repeated Plasmodium falciparum infection. Study results and caveats: Donors in Mali lived in a small rural village, largely one ethnic group.

Flow sorting of PBMC yielded separate Vgamma9/Vdelta2+ and Vdelta2-negative gammadelta T cell populations for bulk repertoire analysis. CDR1 is TSWWSYY and CDR2 is QGS in the germline V gene. This CDR3 region has 21 residues. This TCR derives from a pool of human donors (malaria-infected and uninfected, not separated). Source material: gamma-delta T cells from blood. No J gene was called, and the V gene is TRDV1; the D call in the table, TRDD3, was not verified against the DNA. The CDR3 region has the DNA TGTGCTCTTGGGGAACGGTCTCGAGGGCTACCTTCTGGGGGATACACCAATAAGCTCATCTTT. Translation gives CALGERSRGLPSGGYTNKLIF.